This T cell receptor (beta chain) was sequenced in a study of a mutant IDH1 vaccine in newly diagnosed glioma (dated by TCRdb to the early 2020s). For context, the study as a whole: Across visits V03 through V10, patients got a total of eight vaccinations, given in weeks 1, 3, 5, 7, 11, 15, 19 and 23. Of the approximately 30 treated patients, approximately 62% were male and around 40% were female, and the mean age was approximately 39 years. Peripheral blood was collected at six visits: V03 (baseline), V05, V07, V10, V12 and V13. Longitudinal TCRB deep sequencing was performed for about 25 treated patients wherever samples were available for exploratory analyses. In the chemotherapy-containing groups, vaccination started alongside temozolomide cycles, whereas in patients who had radiotherapy alone it started 4-6 weeks after radiotherapy. Prior to enrollment, standard therapy consisting of radiotherapy alone, temozolomide alone, or radiochemotherapy with temozolomide had been administered to patients, with the combination being received by most patients.

For this clone: The antigen it recognizes is unknown. It has no much larger one-base neighbor in the sample; base qualities were not kept.

General findings and caveats noted by the study authors: No apparent relationship was observed between pseudoprogression and alterations in the top peripheral T cell clonotypes detected by TCRB sequencing. Selection of PBMC samples for TCRB deep sequencing was based on availability. Across multiple MHC alleles, vaccine-induced immune responses were seen in around 93% of patients. The authors stated that sample limitations prevented analyses of patient blood samples from being reproduced.

In the paper's terms, the time point label means: week 23, last vaccination. Every vaccine dose consisted of 300 ug of a 20-mer mutant IDH1 peptide in Montanide, administered subcutaneously together with topical imiquimod. Donors had newly diagnosed WHO grade 3 or 4 IDH1-mutant astrocytomas with loss of nuclear ATRX. The samples were drawn from NOA16, a multicentre, single-arm, open-label phase I trial in Germany that tested a mutant IDH1 peptide vaccine in humans for the first time. Genomic DNA for TCRB sequencing was extracted from EDTA blood using the DNeasy Blood and Tissue Kit. The CDR3, cysteine through phenylalanine, is 14 amino acids long. Only CDR3 DNA remains: 42 bases, in frame from the first base. Deletion took 6 bases off V and 4 bases off J, with a span of 13 bases between the germline ends. Based on the germline V gene, the CDR1 and CDR2 sequences are SGHRS and YFSETQ. Libraries were constructed by the immunoSEQ multiplex PCR assay. Rearranged TCR beta chain sequences were amplified using the hsTCRB Kit according to the manufacturer's protocol. An Illumina MiSeq was used to sequence the TCRB libraries. The paper's processing steps were these. Demultiplexing, trimming and gene mapping were performed with the kit vendor's proprietary platform. The source is immuneACCESS, and TCRdb retained only in-frame sequences with V and J called. Part of the clones is not carried over; for the studies checked, unresolved V genes explain less than half of this, and the remainder is unexplained. The V and J calls and clone size come from that table; D and trimming were worked out from the DNA. The sample data list some 70,000 clones, and approximately 80% of these were observed just once. The ten top clones hold 13% of the sample.

The source was PBMCs, collected from a glioma patient whose treatment included an IDH1 peptide vaccine. This receptor was identified in a man younger than 35 with glioma. The sequence is built from TRBV5-1 and TRBJ2-2; TRBD2 could be the D gene, as 6 bases match. The CDR3 reads as follows: CASNRGDGTGELFF. The DNA sequence follows: TGCGCCAGCAACCGCGGGGATGGCACCGGGGAGCTGTTTTTT.